Listed here are 30 T cell receptor beta chains from one sample, sequenced in a study of cytomegalovirus exposure and HLA in healthy donors. With 60 Vbeta and 13 Jbeta primers, the PCR was carried out. Clones were sequenced by immunoSEQ multiplex PCR, and TCRdb holds only the in-frame ones, with some missing. The sample has 140,000 or so clones; 65% to 85% are singletons. Sequencing used PBMCs. These receptors were obtained from a male donor in good health and CMV-seronegative.

V gene TRBV5-6 combines with J gene TRBJ2-7; 7 bases agree with TRBD2. The length of the CDR3 is 16 residues. Germline CDR1 reads SGHDT; CDR2 reads YYEEEE. Trimming cost V 0 bases and J 2 bases; bases outside gene matches: 8. DNA for the CDR3: TGTGCCAGCAGCTTGGAGTCCCTAGCGGCCGCCTACGAGCAGTACTTC. Its protein product is CASSLESLAAAYEQYF.

V is TRBV7-9 and J is TRBJ2-5, with a tentative D call TRBD1 (5 bases). The CDR3 covers 14 residues. The germline CDR1 and CDR2 sequences are SEHNR and FQNEAQ (reference sequence). Trimming took 5 bases from V and 5 from J, leaving 15 bases between them. The CDR3 region has the DNA TGTGCCAGCAGCAGTCCAGTGACAGCGGAGACCCAGTACTTC. Protein sequence: CASSSPVTAETQYF.

The V and J genes are TRBV4-1 and TRBJ1-1; TRBD1 matches at 9 bases. Germline CDR1 reads MGHRA; CDR2 reads YSYEKL. V dropped 4 bases and J dropped 7; count of bases not matched to a gene: 7. The CDR3 consists of 14 residues. The CDR3 coding sequence is TGCGCCAGCAGCCTCCCTATGGACAGGGGTGAAGCTTTCTTT. Amino acids: CASSLPMDRGEAFF.

The chain has TRBV19 and TRBJ1-1, with D hard to call. The germline CDR1 and CDR2 sequences are LNHDA and SQIVND (reference sequence). V dropped 7 bases and J dropped 7 bases, with 19 bases sitting between them. This CDR3 is built from 14 residues. The CDR3 nucleotides are TGTGCCAGTAATTCACGGCGACTGGCCCATGAAGCTTTCTTT. This sequence encodes CASNSRRLAHEAFF.

CDR3 nucleotide sequence: TGCGCCAGCAGGCCTATAGCGGGGGCCCCAGATACGCAGTATTTT. Translating it yields CASRPIAGAPDTQYF. The chain employs TRBV5-1 and TRBJ2-3, with 9 bases aligning to TRBD2. After removal of 5 bases from V and 4 bases from J, the junction contained 8 bases not matched to a gene. CDR3 length: 15 residues. The germline V gene encodes CDR1 SGHRS and CDR2 YFSETQ.

The V gene is TRBV4-1, the J gene TRBJ2-7, with 11 bases identical to TRBD2. CDR1 and CDR2 from the germline V gene are MGHRA and YSYEKL. J gave up 4 bases and V 0 bases, and 14 bases lay outside the gene matches. This CDR3 spans 19 amino acids. CDR3 in amino acids: CASSQDSLAGGRDPYEQYF. The CDR3 DNA is TGCGCCAGCAGCCAAGATTCCCTAGCGGGAGGAAGGGATCCTTACGAGCAGTACTTC.

The chain combines TRBV7-3 with TRBJ2-3; possible D gene TRBD2, 6 bases. The CDR3 has 15 amino acids. Germline CDR1 SGHTA, CDR2 FQGTGA. Deletions cut 4 bases from V and 6 bases from J, with 17 bases between. CDR3 in amino acids: CASSSQGVGGDTQYF. In DNA, the CDR3 is TGTGCCAGCAGCTCACAAGGGGTCGGGGGTGATACGCAGTATTTT.

Only a few counts were recorded for this clone. This chain links TRBV28 with TRBJ1-1; 7 bases are shared with TRBD1. CDR3 length equals 14 residues. Germline V gene data show CDR1 as MDHEN and CDR2 as SYDVKM. Unmatched junction bases numbered 2, after V lost 3 bases and J lost 1 base. CDR3 sequence (DNA): TGTGCCAGCAGTTTGGGGGACAGGAACACTGAAGCTTTCTTT. Translated: CASSLGDRNTEAFF.

This chain joins TRBV29-1 and TRBJ2-7, with D perhaps TRBD2 (6 bases). There are 13 residues in the CDR3. Germline loops: CDR1 SQVTM, CDR2 ANQGSEA. V was clipped by 7 bases and J by 2 bases, with 15 bases between them. The DNA for the CDR3 is TGCAGCGCCCGCGATGGACTAACCTACGAGCAGTACTTC. It codes for CSARDGLTYEQYF.

The V call is TRBV5-1, the J call TRBJ2-1; TRBD2 matches 13 bases. The CDR3 consists of 16 residues. Germline V gene data show CDR1 as SGHRS and CDR2 as YFSETQ. Losses at the gene ends were 4 bases for V and 4 bases for J; bases not matched to a gene: 5. The CDR3 here is CASSQTSGGLYNEQFF. CDR3 nucleotide sequence: TGCGCCAGCAGCCAGACTAGCGGGGGGTTGTACAATGAGCAGTTCTTC.

The gene calls are TRBV7-8 and TRBJ2-1; 9 positions match TRBD2. This CDR3 spans 16 amino acids. With 4 bases clipped from V and 2 bases from J, the junction kept 6 bases outside the gene matches. Germline values: CDR1 SGHVS, CDR2 FQNEAQ. For the CDR3, the DNA is TGTGCCAGCAGCTCGGACGGCGGGGGGGCCTACAATGAGCAGTTCTTC. Translating gives CASSSDGGGAYNEQFF.

V usage is TRBV2 and J usage is TRBJ2-1; the match to TRBD2 covers 8 bases. Trimming removed 6 bases from V and 2 bases from J; junction bases left unmatched: 9. CDR1 SNHLY and CDR2 FYNNEI come from the germline V gene. This CDR3 has 16 residues. The CDR3 here is CASRPSGGPAYNEQFF. The DNA of the CDR3 is TGTGCCAGCAGACCCTCGGGAGGGCCGGCCTACAATGAGCAGTTCTTC.

This clone was seen more than once but under ten times. The chain joins TRBV11-2 to TRBJ1-2, with D perhaps matching TRBD1 (5 bases). The germline V and J ends were trimmed by 1 base and 8 bases, with 17 bases remaining between them. The CDR3 runs 15 residues. Germline CDR1 SGHAT, CDR2 FQNNGV. CDR3 sequence: CASSLGDVRGTGYTF. For the CDR3, the DNA is TGTGCCAGCAGCTTAGGGGACGTCCGGGGGACGGGCTACACCTTC.

This clone has a single count. This chain links TRBV11-2 with TRBJ1-1, with D maybe TRBD1 (6 bases). Trimming left V 6 bases short and J 2 bases short, with 16 bases between. Germline V gene data show CDR1 as SGHAT and CDR2 as FQNNGV. The CDR3 runs 15 residues. As DNA, the CDR3 is TGTGCCAGCAGGGTACAGGGAAAGTTTAACACTGAAGCTTTCTTT. Residues: CASRVQGKFNTEAFF.

The V and J genes are TRBV30 and TRBJ2-7, with D perhaps TRBD2 (5 bases). From germline, CDR1 is GTSNPN and CDR2 SVGIG (reference sequence). This CDR3 has 15 amino acids. V was clipped by 1 base and J by 0 bases, with 13 bases between them. CDR3 sequence: CAWSGARTSSYEQYF. CDR3 in DNA: TGTGCCTGGAGTGGGGCCAGAACTAGCTCCTACGAGCAGTACTTC.

The chain combines TRBV5-1 with TRBJ1-4; 7 positions match TRBD1. The germline CDR1 and CDR2 sequences are SGHRS and YFSETQ. The J segment lost 7 bases and the V segment lost 4 bases, leaving 10 bases of the junction unmatched. The CDR3 spans 15 residues. The CDR3 nucleotides read TGCGCCAGCAGCAGGATTCCGGGACAGACTGAAAAACTGTTTTTT. Translating it yields CASSRIPGQTEKLFF.

The chain uses TRBV5-4 and TRBJ2-1; tentatively, D is TRBD2 (5 bases). The CDR3 is 12 residues long. Germline assignment: CDR1 SGHNT and CDR2 YYREEE (reference sequence). The ends were cut back, 2 bases at V and 7 bases at J, with 7 bases in the middle. The CDR3, as DNA: TGTGCCAGCAGCTTTAGCGTAAATGAGCAGTTCTTC. Amino acids: CASSFSVNEQFF.

This clone was seen a handful of times. V usage is TRBV14 and J usage is TRBJ2-5; 9 nucleotides align to TRBD1. Germline CDR1 is SGHDN and CDR2 is FVKESK. The junction had 10 bases not matched to a gene; V was cut back by 7 bases and J by 4 bases. The CDR3 consists of 15 residues. CDR3 protein: CASNVQGARRETQYF. In nucleotides, the CDR3 is TGTGCCAGCAACGTACAGGGGGCTAGGCGAGAGACCCAGTACTTC.

The chain links TRBV7-2 to TRBJ1-2; tentatively, D is TRBD1 (6 bases). Germline V gene sequence: CDR1 SGHTA, CDR2 FQGNSA. The length of the CDR3 is 15 residues. Trimming removed 1 base from V and 6 bases from J, with 15 bases in between. The CDR3 DNA is TGTGCCAGCAGCTTAGGTGTTCAACAGGGCGATGGCTACACCTTC. Protein product: CASSLGVQQGDGYTF.

This chain links TRBV7-3 with TRBJ2-4, with 8 bases identical to TRBD2. The CDR3 is 15 residues long. J was trimmed by 7 bases and V by 5 bases; bases with no gene match: 10. Germline values: CDR1 SGHTA, CDR2 FQGTGA. CDR3: CASSPSGGVRNIQYF. The CDR3 coding sequence is TGTGCCAGCAGCCCCTCGGGGGGGGTCCGGAACATTCAGTACTTC.

The chain is built from TRBV18 and TRBJ1-2; 8 nucleotides line up with TRBD1. The CDR3 has 16 amino acids. The V gene's germline CDR1 is KGHSH and CDR2 LQKENI. V was clipped by 3 bases and J by 0 bases; unmatched bases: 6. The CDR3 here is CASSPTGQGTNYGYTF. CDR3 nucleotide sequence: TGTGCCAGCTCACCGACCGGACAGGGCACTAACTATGGCTACACCTTC.

The V gene is TRBV7-8, the J gene TRBJ2-7; possibly TRBD2 for D (6 bases). V was cut by 1 base and J by 3 bases, with 13 bases left in between. CDR3 length: 15 amino acids. Germline loops: CDR1 SGHVS, CDR2 FQNEAQ. The CDR3 sequence: CASSLVASEIYEQYF. In DNA form, the CDR3 reads TGTGCCAGCAGCTTAGTGGCTAGCGAGATCTACGAGCAGTACTTC.

V is TRBV19 and J is TRBJ2-1; 10 bases map to TRBD1. Looked up from germline, CDR1 is LNHDA and CDR2 is SQIVND (reference sequence). The CDR3 length is 14 residues. The junction had 10 bases not matched to a gene; V was cut back by 10 bases and J by 7 bases. Written as DNA, the CDR3 is TGTGCCACCTACGACAGGGGGCGGGGGAATGAGCAGTTCTTC. It codes for CATYDRGRGNEQFF.

V usage is TRBV6-5 and J usage is TRBJ1-1; 10 bases are shared with TRBD1. The ends lost 1 base at V and 4 bases at J; junction bases unmatched: 3. The length of the CDR3 is 15 residues. Germline values: CDR1 MNHEY, CDR2 SVGAGI. CDR3 protein: CASSYYRTGGTEAFF. For the CDR3, the DNA is TGTGCCAGCAGTTACTACCGGACAGGGGGCACTGAAGCTTTCTTT.

In its sample, this clone was seen once. This chain links TRBV2 with TRBJ1-6; D unresolved. Germline V lookup: CDR1 SNHLY, CDR2 FYNNEI. This CDR3 comprises 14 residues. Trimming cost V 5 bases and J 6 bases, with 11 bases left between them. CDR3 residues: CASSRVGSNSPLHF. Written as DNA, the CDR3 is TGTGCCAGCAGTCGGGTAGGGAGTAATTCACCCCTCCACTTT.

The rearrangement links TRBV20-1 to TRBJ2-3; D is unresolved. The CDR3 contains 11 residues. Germline CDR1 is DFQATT and CDR2 is SNEGSKA (reference sequence). V lost 7 bases, J lost 7 bases, and 12 bases lay in between. The CDR3 region has the DNA TGCAGTGTTCGTCGGGTAAATACGCAGTATTTT. Translation: CSVRRVNTQYF.

The chain joins TRBV18 to TRBJ2-2; 9 nucleotides line up with TRBD2. The CDR3 is 17 amino acids. The J segment lost 4 bases and the V segment lost 4 bases, leaving 10 bases of the junction unmatched. Germline CDR1 is KGHSH and CDR2 is LQKENI. The CDR3 nucleotides are TGTGCCAGCTCACGAGGTTTGCGGGAGGGCCGCACCGGGGAGCTGTTTTTT. It specifies CASSRGLREGRTGELFF. The full variable domain, completed using reference TRBV18 and TRBJ2-2, is NAGVMQNPRHLVRRRGQEARLRCSPMKGHSHVYWYRQLPEEGLKFMVYLQKENIIDESGMPKERFSAEFPKEGPSILRIQQVVRGDSAAYFCASSRGLREGRTGELFFGEGSRLTVL.

This clone was detected a few times. The chain links TRBV14 to TRBJ1-5; D is uncertain. Per germline, CDR1 SGHDN and CDR2 FVKESK. The CDR3 totals 14 residues. V was pared by 2 bases and J by 2 bases, with 7 bases between. CDR3 nucleotide sequence: TGTGCCAGCAGCCAATCGGGAGGCAATCAGCCCCAGCATTTT. Its translation is CASSQSGGNQPQHF.

This chain uses TRBV6-5 with TRBJ1-6; D gene unclear. The V gene's germline CDR1 is MNHEY and CDR2 SVGAGI. Trimming stripped 5 bases from V and 0 bases from J, with 8 bases between. The CDR3 runs to 15 residues. The CDR3: CASSQHGSYNSPLHF. The CDR3 DNA reads TGTGCCAGCAGTCAACATGGCTCCTATAATTCACCCCTCCACTTT.

The V gene is TRBV6-1, the J gene TRBJ1-2; D remains ambiguous. The CDR3 runs 13 residues. Germline V gene lookup returns CDR1 MNHNS and CDR2 SASEGT. Deletions cut 11 bases from V and 0 bases from J, with 13 bases between. The CDR3 region has the DNA TGTGCCGCCCGTTGGCAGACTAACTATGGCTACACCTTC. Translation gives CAARWQTNYGYTF.